These T cell receptor beta chains were read from a single sample in a study of control samples from healthy donors and cancer patients. Produced via immunoSEQ multiplex PCR; TCRdb's table is partial and in-frame only. Of roughly 69,000 clones in the sample, around 87% were seen once. Material for sequencing was PBMCs. These receptors came from a woman between 50 and 59 years old with head and neck cancer. Each CDR3 is given with its conserved first and last residue. The D gene is left open where the match is weak. Clone sizes are given selectively: once, few, many, or a class where the clone is expanded.

D gene: NA; J gene: TRBJ1-3; clone size: few; V gene: TRBV4-3; CDR3 protein: CASSQELGGHGNTIYF; CDR3 DNA: TGCGCCAGCAGCCAAGAGCTGGGGGGGCACGGAAACACCATATATTTT
D gene: NA; J gene: TRBJ2-2; clone size: NA; V gene: TRBV19; CDR3 protein: CASGTVDTGELFF; CDR3 DNA: TGTGCCAGTGGGACGGTGGACACCGGGGAGCTGTTTTTT
D gene: TRBD2; J gene: TRBJ2-3; clone size: NA; V gene: TRBV6-1; CDR3 protein: CASSEGSTSGGITDTQYF; CDR3 DNA: TGTGCCAGCAGTGAAGGGTCAACTAGCGGGGGGATCACAGATACGCAGTATTTT
D gene: NA; J gene: TRBJ2-3; clone size: NA; V gene: TRBV7-8; CDR3 protein: CASLEAWTDTQYF; CDR3 DNA: TGTGCCAGCCTTGAGGCCTGGACAGATACGCAGTATTTT
D gene: NA; J gene: TRBJ2-7; clone size: NA; V gene: TRBV5-4; CDR3 protein: CASSLEGPRNEQYF; CDR3 DNA: TGTGCCAGCAGCTTGGAAGGTCCTAGGAACGAGCAGTACTTC
D gene: NA; J gene: TRBJ1-4; clone size: NA; V gene: TRBV5-8; CDR3 protein: CASSLQGFNEKLFF; CDR3 DNA: TGTGCCAGCAGCTTACAGGGCTTTAATGAAAAACTGTTTTTT
D gene: NA; J gene: TRBJ2-3; clone size: NA; V gene: TRBV20-1; CDR3 protein: CSARGSDTQYF; CDR3 DNA: TGCAGTGCTAGAGGTTCTGATACGCAGTATTTT
D gene: NA; J gene: TRBJ2-3; clone size: NA; V gene: TRBV5-1; CDR3 protein: CASSLGTTGGGRTDTQYF; CDR3 DNA: TGCGCCAGCAGCTTGGGAACAACGGGGGGCGGACGGACAGATACGCAGTATTTT
D gene: NA; J gene: TRBJ2-3; clone size: NA; V gene: TRBV30; CDR3 protein: CAWRRTDTQYF; CDR3 DNA: TGTGCCTGGAGGAGGACAGATACGCAGTATTTT
D gene: NA; J gene: TRBJ1-1; clone size: NA; V gene: TRBV11-3; CDR3 protein: CASSLQGNTEAFF; CDR3 DNA: TGTGCCAGCAGCTTACAGGGGAACACTGAAGCTTTCTTT
D gene: TRBD1; J gene: TRBJ2-7; clone size: NA; V gene: TRBV5-6; CDR3 protein: CASSLDRGSHEQYF; CDR3 DNA: TGTGCCAGCAGCTTGGACAGGGGGTCCCACGAGCAGTACTTC
D gene: NA; J gene: TRBJ2-1; clone size: few; V gene: TRBV5-1; CDR3 protein: CASTYGLTDNEQFF; CDR3 DNA: TGCGCCAGCACCTACGGGCTTACCGACAATGAGCAGTTCTTC
D gene: NA; J gene: TRBJ1-2; clone size: few; V gene: TRBV2; CDR3 protein: CASSGLGISYGYTF; CDR3 DNA: TGTGCCAGCAGTGGACTTGGGATCTCCTATGGCTACACCTTC
D gene: NA; J gene: TRBJ2-7; clone size: medium-sized; V gene: TRBV9; CDR3 protein: CASSVAAGVEQYF; CDR3 DNA: TGTGCCAGCAGCGTAGCTGCAGGGGTCGAGCAGTACTTC
D gene: NA; J gene: TRBJ2-3; clone size: once; V gene: TRBV27; CDR3 protein: CASSLTGQYTDTQYF; CDR3 DNA: TGTGCCAGCAGTTTAACCGGCCAATACACAGATACGCAGTATTTT
D gene: NA; J gene: TRBJ2-2; clone size: NA; V gene: TRBV11-2; CDR3 protein: CASSPGVGGELFF; CDR3 DNA: TGTGCCAGCAGCCCTGGGGTAGGGGGGGAGCTGTTTTTT
D gene: NA; J gene: TRBJ1-5; clone size: NA; V gene: TRBV6-1; CDR3 protein: CASSEQLAGGTQPQHF; CDR3 DNA: TGTGCCAGCAGTGAACAATTGGCGGGGGGAACCCAGCCCCAGCATTTT
D gene: NA; J gene: TRBJ2-7; clone size: NA; V gene: TRBV5-1; CDR3 protein: CASSLGSGEQYF; CDR3 DNA: TGCGCCAGCAGCTTGGGCTCCGGCGAGCAGTACTTC
D gene: NA; J gene: TRBJ2-2; clone size: once; V gene: TRBV7-8; CDR3 protein: CASSSGRFLANTGELFF; CDR3 DNA: TGTGCCAGCAGCTCCGGACGGTTTCTCGCGAACACCGGGGAGCTGTTTTTT
D gene: NA; J gene: TRBJ2-3; clone size: NA; V gene: TRBV6-6; CDR3 protein: CATRVDVLYF; CDR3 DNA: TGTGCCACCAGGGTCGACGTTTTGTATTTT
D gene: TRBD2; J gene: TRBJ2-1; clone size: NA; V gene: TRBV5-5; CDR3 protein: CASSLDGGAAWSSYNEQFF; CDR3 DNA: TGTGCCAGCAGCTTGGACGGGGGGGCAGCCTGGAGCTCCTACAATGAGCAGTTCTTC
D gene: TRBD1; J gene: TRBJ2-7; clone size: NA; V gene: TRBV4-3; CDR3 protein: CASSRDRGSEQYF; CDR3 DNA: TGCGCCAGCAGCCGGGACAGGGGTTCCGAGCAGTACTTC
D gene: TRBD1; J gene: TRBJ2-7; clone size: once; V gene: TRBV5-4; CDR3 protein: CASSLDRGSRYF; CDR3 DNA: TGTGCCAGCAGCCTGGACAGGGGGAGTCGGTACTTC
D gene: TRBD1; J gene: TRBJ1-4; clone size: NA; V gene: TRBV28; CDR3 protein: CASSPEGTGNEKLFF; CDR3 DNA: TGTGCCAGCAGCCCCGAGGGGACAGGGAACGAAAAACTGTTTTTT
D gene: NA; J gene: TRBJ2-7; clone size: NA; V gene: TRBV6-2/TRBV6-3; CDR3 protein: CASSYLSGLGYEQYF; CDR3 DNA: TGTGCCAGCAGTTACCTATCAGGGCTGGGCTACGAGCAGTACTTC
D gene: TRBD2; J gene: TRBJ2-3; clone size: NA; V gene: TRBV19; CDR3 protein: CASSVGLAGRSDTQYF; CDR3 DNA: TGTGCCAGTAGCGTCGGACTAGCGGGGCGATCCGATACGCAGTATTTT
D gene: TRBD1; J gene: TRBJ1-3; clone size: NA; V gene: TRBV28; CDR3 protein: CASSQDRAAGNTIYF; CDR3 DNA: TGTGCCAGCAGCCAGGACAGGGCAGCTGGAAACACCATATATTTT
D gene: NA; J gene: TRBJ2-3; clone size: few; V gene: TRBV19; CDR3 protein: CASTPNFGGLTDTQYF; CDR3 DNA: TGTGCCAGTACCCCCAATTTCGGCGGCCTCACAGATACGCAGTATTTT
D gene: TRBD1; J gene: TRBJ2-1; clone size: NA; V gene: TRBV9; CDR3 protein: CASSVTGGEQFF; CDR3 DNA: TGTGCCAGCAGCGTTACAGGGGGTGAGCAGTTCTTC
D gene: NA; J gene: TRBJ1-3; clone size: few; V gene: TRBV10-2; CDR3 protein: CASSVDTSGNTIYF; CDR3 DNA: TGCGCCAGCAGTGTAGACACCTCTGGAAACACCATATATTTT
D gene: TRBD1; J gene: TRBJ2-1; clone size: NA; V gene: TRBV6-5; CDR3 protein: CATQGQGEFF; CDR3 DNA: TGTGCCACCCAGGGACAGGGAGAGTTCTTC
D gene: TRBD2; J gene: TRBJ2-1; clone size: NA; V gene: TRBV4-1; CDR3 protein: CASSHPSGGGGAEFF; CDR3 DNA: TGCGCCAGCAGCCACCCTTCGGGCGGCGGGGGGGCTGAGTTCTTC
D gene: TRBD2; J gene: TRBJ2-7; clone size: NA; V gene: TRBV5-1; CDR3 protein: CASSPQTSGGYEQYF; CDR3 DNA: TGCGCCAGCAGCCCCCAGACTAGCGGGGGCTACGAGCAGTACTTC
D gene: NA; J gene: TRBJ2-3; clone size: NA; V gene: TRBV18; CDR3 protein: CASSPSDTQYF; CDR3 DNA: TGTGCCAGCTCCCCCTCAGATACGCAGTATTTT
D gene: TRBD2; J gene: TRBJ2-3; clone size: NA; V gene: TRBV3-1/TRBV3-2; CDR3 protein: CASSRPSGDTDTQYF; CDR3 DNA: TGTGCCAGCAGCCGTCCTAGCGGGGACACAGATACGCAGTATTTT
D gene: TRBD2; J gene: TRBJ2-3; clone size: NA; V gene: TRBV5-1; CDR3 protein: CASSIALAASTDTQYF; CDR3 DNA: TGCGCCAGCAGTATAGCCCTAGCGGCCAGCACAGATACGCAGTATTTT
D gene: TRBD1; J gene: TRBJ1-6; clone size: NA; V gene: TRBV3-1/TRBV3-2; CDR3 protein: CASSQVGQGGGYIRSSPLHF; CDR3 DNA: TGTGCCAGCAGCCAAGTGGGGCAGGGGGGCGGATACATAAGGAGCTCACCCCTCCACTTT
D gene: TRBD1; J gene: TRBJ2-7; clone size: NA; V gene: TRBV19; CDR3 protein: CASSRGQGGFYEQYF; CDR3 DNA: TGTGCCAGTAGTCGGGGACAGGGGGGTTTCTACGAGCAGTACTTC
D gene: NA; J gene: TRBJ1-2; clone size: NA; V gene: TRBV5-6; CDR3 protein: CASSLAARVGANYGYTF; CDR3 DNA: TGTGCCAGCAGCTTGGCCGCCAGGGTGGGAGCTAACTATGGCTACACCTTC
D gene: NA; J gene: TRBJ1-3; clone size: NA; V gene: TRBV2; CDR3 protein: CASSVMGGLGNTIYF; CDR3 DNA: TGTGCCAGCAGTGTTATGGGGGGCCTTGGAAACACCATATATTTT
D gene: NA; J gene: TRBJ1-5; clone size: once; V gene: TRBV24-1; CDR3 protein: CATSSSERGGNQPQHF; CDR3 DNA: TGTGCCACCTCAAGCTCCGAGCGTGGTGGCAATCAGCCCCAGCATTTT
D gene: NA; J gene: TRBJ2-5; clone size: NA; V gene: TRBV11-2; CDR3 protein: CASSPFLGREETQYF; CDR3 DNA: TGTGCCAGCAGCCCGTTTCTGGGCAGGGAAGAGACCCAGTACTTC
D gene: NA; J gene: TRBJ2-7; clone size: few; V gene: TRBV5-6; CDR3 protein: CASSFRLDTSYEQYF; CDR3 DNA: TGTGCCAGCAGCTTCCGGCTCGACACCTCCTACGAGCAGTACTTC
D gene: NA; J gene: TRBJ1-5; clone size: NA; V gene: TRBV10-3; CDR3 protein: CAITADFNQPQHF; CDR3 DNA: TGTGCCATCACCGCGGACTTTAATCAGCCCCAGCATTTT
D gene: NA; J gene: TRBJ1-1; clone size: NA; V gene: TRBV12-5; CDR3 protein: CASGRDSSNTEAFF; CDR3 DNA: TGTGCTAGTGGCCGCGACAGCTCCAACACTGAAGCTTTCTTT
D gene: TRBD1; J gene: TRBJ2-1; clone size: NA; V gene: TRBV3-1/TRBV3-2; CDR3 protein: CASSARTGMINEQFF; CDR3 DNA: TGTGCCAGCAGCGCGCGGACAGGCATGATCAATGAGCAGTTCTTC
D gene: NA; J gene: TRBJ1-4; clone size: NA; V gene: TRBV28; CDR3 protein: CASSRPGTSEKLFF; CDR3 DNA: TGTGCCAGCAGTCGCCCCGGGACAAGTGAAAAACTGTTTTTT
D gene: NA; J gene: TRBJ1-1; clone size: NA; V gene: TRBV3-1/TRBV3-2; CDR3 protein: CASSPTGNTEAFF; CDR3 DNA: TGTGCCAGCAGCCCCACAGGGAACACTGAAGCTTTCTTT
D gene: NA; J gene: TRBJ1-6; clone size: NA; V gene: TRBV3-1/TRBV3-2; CDR3 protein: CASSPVRLPAYVALHF; CDR3 DNA: TGTGCCAGCAGCCCCGTCCGTCTCCCTGCCTATGTGGCCCTCCACTTT
D gene: TRBD2; J gene: TRBJ2-5; clone size: NA; V gene: TRBV2; CDR3 protein: CASSGTSGYQETQYF; CDR3 DNA: TGTGCCAGCAGTGGGACTAGCGGGTACCAAGAGACCCAGTACTTC
D gene: NA; J gene: TRBJ2-7; clone size: NA; V gene: TRBV28; CDR3 protein: CASRYEDRGAPYEQYF; CDR3 DNA: TGTGCCAGCAGATATGAGGATCGGGGGGCACCCTACGAGCAGTACTTC
D gene: NA; J gene: TRBJ2-3; clone size: NA; V gene: TRBV9; CDR3 protein: CASSPSGRFTDTQYF; CDR3 DNA: TGTGCCAGCAGCCCTAGTGGGAGGTTCACAGATACGCAGTATTTT
D gene: NA; J gene: TRBJ1-5; clone size: NA; V gene: TRBV6-1; CDR3 protein: CASSAPPGTSSNQPQHF; CDR3 DNA: TGTGCCAGCAGTGCCCCGCCTGGGACCTCGAGCAATCAGCCCCAGCATTTT
D gene: TRBD1; J gene: TRBJ2-1; clone size: NA; V gene: TRBV10-3; CDR3 protein: CAISEGVVVRGPNEQFF; CDR3 DNA: TGTGCCATCAGTGAGGGGGTTGTAGTGAGGGGGCCCAATGAGCAGTTCTTC